This is a list of T cell receptor beta chains from one sample in a study of cytomegalovirus exposure and HLA in healthy donors. Only in-frame clones appear in the TCRdb table, and some are missing; sequencing was by immunoSEQ multiplex PCR. The sample has 200,000 to 250,000 clones, about nine tenths seen once. The sequencing sample was made of PBMCs. The receptors here all came from a woman aged 18-35 years in good health and CMV-seropositive. CDR3s include the opening cysteine and the closing phenylalanine or tryptophan. Each record gives: D gene, J gene, V gene, clone size, CDR3 protein, CDR3 DNA. The D gene is left open where the match is weak. Clone size, where shown, is once, few, many, or a class for clones that have expanded.

D: .; J: TRBJ2-7; V: TRBV21-1; size: .; CDR3: CASSKRTGTYEQYF; DNA: TGTGCCAGCAGCAAAAGGACAGGGACCTACGAGCAGTACTTC
D: TRBD1; J: TRBJ2-5; V: TRBV28; size: .; CDR3: CASSLAGGSETQYF; DNA: TGTGCCAGCAGTTTAGCAGGGGGCAGCGAGACCCAGTACTTC
D: .; J: TRBJ2-7; V: TRBV5-1; size: .; CDR3: CASSLSGYSYEQYF; DNA: TGCGCCAGCAGCTTGTCCGGTTACTCCTACGAGCAGTACTTC
D: TRBD2; J: TRBJ2-7; V: TRBV5-1; size: .; CDR3: CASSLEGSGSPSYEQYF; DNA: TGCGCCAGCAGCCTGGAAGGAAGCGGGAGCCCCTCCTACGAGCAGTACTTC
D: .; J: TRBJ1-2; V: TRBV5-4; size: .; CDR3: CASSSEGGDGYTF; DNA: TGTGCCAGCAGCTCCGAGGGGGGGGATGGCTACACCTTC
D: TRBD2; J: TRBJ2-7; V: TRBV5-1; size: .; CDR3: CASRAGLAGKTYEQYF; DNA: TGCGCCAGCAGAGCAGGACTAGCGGGGAAAACCTACGAGCAGTACTTC
D: .; J: TRBJ2-5; V: TRBV28; size: .; CDR3: CASSGGTAQETQYF; DNA: TGTGCCAGCAGTGGGGGGACAGCTCAAGAGACCCAGTACTTC
D: .; J: TRBJ2-1; V: TRBV28; size: once; CDR3: CASSSIGRGFDNEQFF; DNA: TGTGCCAGCAGTTCCATTGGGAGGGGGTTCGACAATGAGCAGTTCTTC
D: .; J: TRBJ2-7; V: TRBV5-4; size: .; CDR3: CASSLLSGDYEQYF; DNA: TGTGCCAGCAGCTTGCTTAGCGGTGACTACGAGCAGTACTTC
D: TRBD2; J: TRBJ2-3; V: TRBV27; size: .; CDR3: CASSLTSGRALGTDTQYF; DNA: TGTGCCAGCAGTTTGACGAGCGGGAGGGCCCTCGGCACAGATACGCAGTATTTT
D: TRBD2; J: TRBJ2-1; V: TRBV10-3; size: .; CDR3: CAISEPSGSSYNEQFF; DNA: TGTGCCATCAGTGAACCTAGCGGAAGCTCCTACAATGAGCAGTTCTTC
D: .; J: TRBJ2-7; V: TRBV28; size: .; CDR3: CASSSDYPSQYF; DNA: TGTGCCAGCAGTTCCGACTATCCCTCGCAGTACTTC
D: .; J: TRBJ1-1; V: TRBV2; size: .; CDR3: CASKREVNTEAFF; DNA: TGTGCCAGCAAGCGGGAGGTGAACACTGAAGCTTTCTTT
D: TRBD1; J: TRBJ2-3; V: TRBV7-9; size: .; CDR3: CASSPTRGGQGTDTQYF; DNA: TGTGCCAGCAGCCCCACCCGAGGGGGACAGGGGACGGATACGCAGTATTTT
D: TRBD2; J: TRBJ2-1; V: TRBV27; size: .; CDR3: CASSSGSYNEQFF; DNA: TGTGCCAGCTCTAGCGGCTCCTACAATGAGCAGTTCTTC
D: .; J: TRBJ1-5; V: TRBV7-2; size: .; CDR3: CASRPSRGDNQPQHF; DNA: TGTGCCAGCAGACCAAGCCGGGGAGATAATCAGCCCCAGCATTTT
D: TRBD1; J: TRBJ1-5; V: TRBV6-5; size: .; CDR3: CASSTGTGGQPQHF; DNA: TGTGCCAGCAGCACCGGGACAGGGGGCCAGCCCCAGCATTTT
D: .; J: TRBJ1-1; V: TRBV9; size: few; CDR3: CASSVGRGTEAFF; DNA: TGTGCCAGCAGCGTAGGCAGGGGAACTGAAGCTTTCTTT
D: TRBD1; J: TRBJ1-2; V: TRBV27; size: .; CDR3: CASSLSFPDRVWGYTF; DNA: TGTGCCAGCAGTTTATCTTTCCCGGACAGGGTATGGGGCTACACCTTC
D: .; J: TRBJ2-7; V: TRBV4-1; size: .; CDR3: CASSQVRRDRFYEQYF; DNA: TGCGCCAGCAGCCAAGTGCGTAGAGACAGGTTCTACGAGCAGTACTTC
D: TRBD1; J: TRBJ2-7; V: TRBV10-1; size: .; CDR3: CASSPSTGYGEQYF; DNA: TGCGCCAGCAGCCCCTCGACAGGGTATGGCGAGCAGTACTTC
D: .; J: TRBJ1-1; V: TRBV5-1; size: .; CDR3: CASSLVSENTEAFF; DNA: TGCGCCAGCAGCTTGGTCTCAGAGAACACTGAAGCTTTCTTT
D: TRBD1; J: TRBJ2-7; V: TRBV4-1; size: .; CDR3: CASSSRDRVGEQYF; DNA: TGCGCCAGCAGCAGCCGGGACAGGGTGGGAGAGCAGTACTTC
D: .; J: TRBJ2-1; V: TRBV29-1; size: .; CDR3: CSVGLYNEQFF; DNA: TGCAGCGTTGGACTCTACAATGAGCAGTTCTTC
D: .; J: TRBJ2-3; V: TRBV2; size: .; CDR3: CASNQGYLDTQYF; DNA: TGTGCCAGCAACCAGGGGTACCTAGATACGCAGTATTTT
D: TRBD2; J: TRBJ2-7; V: TRBV28; size: .; CDR3: CASTRRLAGAYEQYF; DNA: TGTGCCAGCACCCGTCGACTAGCGGGAGCCTACGAGCAGTACTTC
D: TRBD1; J: TRBJ1-2; V: TRBV18; size: .; CDR3: CASSQGQGIYGYTF; DNA: TGTGCCAGCTCACAGGGACAGGGGATCTATGGCTACACCTTC
D: .; J: TRBJ2-7; V: TRBV5-4; size: .; CDR3: CASSLLEGTNEQYF; DNA: TGTGCCAGCAGCTTGTTGGAGGGAACAAACGAGCAGTACTTC
D: .; J: TRBJ2-7; V: TRBV10-3; size: .; CDR3: CAITSTGTPYEQYF; DNA: TGTGCCATCACTTCCACAGGGACCCCCTACGAGCAGTACTTC
D: .; J: TRBJ1-5; V: TRBV27; size: .; CDR3: CASSPVGSNNQPQHF; DNA: TGTGCCAGCAGTCCGGTTGGTTCCAACAATCAGCCCCAGCATTTT
D: .; J: TRBJ2-5; V: TRBV29-1; size: .; CDR3: CSVTGRAFQETQYF; DNA: TGCAGCGTTACAGGGAGGGCCTTCCAAGAGACCCAGTACTTC
D: TRBD1; J: TRBJ1-4; V: TRBV7-6; size: .; CDR3: CASSWRRTGGLSEKLFF; DNA: TGTGCCAGCAGCTGGCGGCGGACAGGGGGACTAAGTGAAAAACTGTTTTTT
D: TRBD2; J: TRBJ2-7; V: TRBV12-5; size: .; CDR3: CASGSSDSGRAYEQYF; DNA: TGTGCTAGTGGTTCTTCGGACAGCGGGAGGGCCTACGAGCAGTACTTC
D: .; J: TRBJ2-7; V: TRBV28; size: .; CDR3: CASSFRGLSNEQYF; DNA: TGTGCCAGCAGTTTTAGGGGACTCAGTAACGAGCAGTACTTC
D: .; J: TRBJ2-5; V: TRBV5-4; size: .; CDR3: CASSLGGRRQETQYF; DNA: TGTGCCAGCAGCTTAGGGGGACGGAGACAAGAGACCCAGTACTTC
D: TRBD1; J: TRBJ1-1; V: TRBV5-1; size: .; CDR3: CASSFNRGEGTEAFF; DNA: TGCGCCAGCAGCTTCAACAGGGGGGAGGGAACTGAAGCTTTCTTT
D: TRBD1; J: TRBJ2-7; V: TRBV28; size: .; CDR3: CASSSGQVRGEQYF; DNA: TGTGCCAGCAGTTCGGGACAGGTCCGGGGCGAGCAGTACTTC